Below are 8 T cell receptor beta chains sequenced from a single sample in a study of blood T cell repertoires in COVID-19. Clones were read by immunoSEQ multiplex PCR, and TCRdb kept only the in-frame ones, dropping some. Of 200,000 to 300,000 clones in the sample, about nine tenths were seen once. The sequenced sample was peripheral blood. These receptors came from a man aged 55 to 70 who had recovered from COVID-19.

Of note for this clone: Other DNA sequences in the same sample also yield this CDR3. The CDR3 region has the DNA TGTGCCAGCAGTTTTGGAGGAACTGAAGCTTTCTTT. Its protein product is CASSFGGTEAFF. The rearrangement joins TRBV12-3 or TRBV12-4 to TRBJ1-1; D is uncertain. The CDR3 extends over 12 amino acids. V shed 3 bases and J shed 5 bases, with 7 bases lying between them.

This sequence joins TRBV3-1 (or the pseudogene TRBV3-2) and TRBJ1-3, with D possibly TRBD1 on 5 matching bases. CDR3 size: 15 residues. CDR1 and CDR2 (germline): LGHDT, YNNKEL (reference sequence). The V and J ends lost 0 bases and 2 bases respectively, with 8 bases between them. The CDR3 DNA reads TGTGCCAGCAGCCAAGATTCCAGGGCTGGAAACACCATATATTTT. Translation: CASSQDSRAGNTIYF.

The rearrangement uses TRBV6-5 and TRBJ2-7; a possible D gene is TRBD1 (6 bases). CDR1 is MNHEY and CDR2 is SVGAGI in the germline V gene. Trimming took 2 bases from V and 4 from J, leaving 15 bases between them. The CDR3 length is 15 residues. CDR3 amino acids: CASSYEASQGYEQYV. CDR3 DNA: TGTGCCAGCAGTTACGAGGCTTCCCAGGGGTACGAGCAGTACGTC.

The chain links TRBV6-5 to TRBJ2-7, with D perhaps TRBD1 (5 bases). With 3 bases removed from V and 2 bases from J, the gap between germline ends came to 14 bases. From germline, CDR1 is MNHEY and CDR2 SVGAGI. The length of the CDR3 is 15 residues. CDR3 DNA: TGTGCCAGCAGTTATGGTGGGGCTGAGACCTACGAGCAGTACTTC. Its translation: CASSYGGAETYEQYF.

The count of this clone is one. The V and J genes are TRBV7-8 and TRBJ2-7; tentatively, D is TRBD1 (5 bases). The ends were cut back, 0 bases at V and 1 base at J, with 10 bases in the middle. The CDR3 has 15 residues. Germline V lookup: CDR1 SGHVS, CDR2 FQNEAQ. CDR3 coding DNA: TGTGCCAGCAGCTTAGCGCTTAGGGGATCCTACGAGCAGTACTTC. This translates into CASSLALRGSYEQYF.

The V gene is TRBV20-1, the J gene TRBJ2-1; the match to TRBD2 covers 8 bases. The germline V gene encodes CDR1 DFQATT and CDR2 SNEGSKA (reference sequence). Unmatched junction bases numbered 1, after V lost 3 bases and J lost 6 bases. The CDR3 is made up of 12 amino acids. CDR3 in amino acids: CSASRGGNEQFF. As DNA, the CDR3 is TGCAGTGCTAGTCGGGGGGGCAATGAGCAGTTCTTC.

This chain links TRBV3-1 (or the pseudogene TRBV3-2) with TRBJ1-1; 7 bases map to TRBD1. Germline V lookup: CDR1 LGHDT, CDR2 YNNKEL (reference sequence). J was trimmed by 1 base and V by 4 bases; bases with no gene match: 15. This CDR3 is 18 amino acids long. This chain's CDR3 is CASSLKRGQSTSNTEAFF. CDR3 bases: TGTGCCAGCAGCCTCAAGAGGGGACAGAGCACCTCGAACACTGAAGCTTTCTTT.

The chain has TRBV5-1 and TRBJ1-1; D may be TRBD1 (5 bases). V lost 3 bases to trimming and J lost 5 bases, with 17 bases between them. The length of the CDR3 is 15 residues. Germline V lookup: CDR1 SGHRS, CDR2 YFSETQ. The CDR3 region is CASSSWRGQRTEAFF. The CDR3 DNA reads TGCGCCAGCAGCTCTTGGCGGGGCCAGAGAACTGAAGCTTTCTTT.